The 7 T cell receptor beta chains reported below all come from one sample, sequenced in a study of blood T cell repertoires in COVID-19 (dated by TCRdb to 2020 to 2022). The library was made by the immunoSEQ multiplex PCR assay. TCRdb provides this immuneACCESS table in a form limited to in-frame rearrangements. Some clones are lacking; in checked studies, under half of them reflect an unresolved V gene, and why the rest are absent is not known. The sample table contains about 160,000 clones; only one count was recorded for 85% of them. Clones ranked in the top ten supply about 3% of the sample. Source material: peripheral blood. These receptors were collected from a human donor with acute or convalescent COVID-19. The donor label of this sample is uncertain.

V is TRBV5-1 and J is TRBJ1-4, with 8 bases fitting TRBD1. CDR1 and CDR2 (germline): SGHRS, YFSETQ. Trimming cost V 0 bases and J 6 bases; bases outside gene matches: 4. This CDR3 has 15 amino acids. CDR3 sequence (DNA): TGCGCCAGCAGCTTGGGGCCAGGGGGCGATGAAAAACTGTTTTTT. Protein product: CASSLGPGGDEKLFF.

The chain has TRBV7-2 and TRBJ2-7; 9 nucleotides match TRBD1. The germline V gene encodes CDR1 SGHTA and CDR2 FQGNSA. Trimming took 3 bases from V and 2 from J; bases not matched to a gene: 8. There are 16 residues in the CDR3. The CDR3 protein is CASSLAGTGLTYEQYF. The CDR3 region has the DNA TGTGCCAGCAGCTTGGCCGGGACAGGGTTGACCTACGAGCAGTACTTC.

This chain uses TRBV6-5 with TRBJ2-1, with a possible D match to TRBD2 (5 bases). This CDR3 is built from 13 residues. V gave up 6 bases and J gave up 8 bases, with 14 bases separating them. Germline V CDR1 and CDR2: MNHEY, SVGAGI. The CDR3 DNA reads TGTGCCAGCAGCCCACTAGTTTCCTATGAGCAGTTCTTC. This translates into CASSPLVSYEQFF.

This clone was observed a few times. The J gene is TRBJ1-4, the V gene TRBV9; D remains unclear. CDR3 size: 15 residues. Trimming removed 3 bases from V and 0 bases from J, with 9 bases in between. Germline CDR1 SGDLS, CDR2 YYNGEE. The CDR3 loop is CASSGASSTNEKLFF. In DNA, the CDR3 is TGTGCCAGCAGCGGGGCAAGCTCAACTAATGAAAAACTGTTTTTT.

The V gene is TRBV6-5, the J gene TRBJ2-7, with a weak D call TRBD2 (6 bases). The CDR3 spans 14 residues. Germline V gives CDR1 MNHEY, CDR2 SVGAGI. The germline V and J ends were trimmed by 9 bases and 0 bases, with 15 bases remaining between them. The CDR3 nucleotides read TGTGCCAGTGATTCTAGCGAGTTCTCCTACGAGCAGTACTTC. Translation gives CASDSSEFSYEQYF.

The chain is built from TRBV5-5 and TRBJ2-5; 8 positions agree with TRBD1. J lost 4 bases, V lost 6 bases, and 5 bases had no gene match. The germline CDR1 and CDR2 sequences are SGHKS and YYEKEE (reference sequence). The length of the CDR3 is 13 residues. The CDR3 bases are TGTGCCAGCACGCGTGACAGGGGAGAGACCCAGTACTTC. It is translated as CASTRDRGETQYF.

The rearrangement links TRBV5-1 to TRBJ1-2; 7 bases fit TRBD1. The trim removed 2 bases at V and 1 base at J, leaving 5 bases unmatched. Germline V gene sequence: CDR1 SGHRS, CDR2 YFSETQ. The CDR3 has 15 residues. As DNA, the CDR3 is TGCGCCAGCAGCTTCGAGGCAGGGGGTAACTATGGCTACACCTTC. Translating it yields CASSFEAGGNYGYTF. Using reference TRBV5-1 and TRBJ1-2 for the parts outside the CDR3, the full variable domain is KAGVTQTPRYLIKTRGQQVTLSCSPISGHRSVSWYQQTPGQGLQFLFEYFSETQRNKGNFPGRFSGRQFSNSRSEMNVSTLELGDSALYLCASSFEAGGNYGYTFGSGTRLTVV.